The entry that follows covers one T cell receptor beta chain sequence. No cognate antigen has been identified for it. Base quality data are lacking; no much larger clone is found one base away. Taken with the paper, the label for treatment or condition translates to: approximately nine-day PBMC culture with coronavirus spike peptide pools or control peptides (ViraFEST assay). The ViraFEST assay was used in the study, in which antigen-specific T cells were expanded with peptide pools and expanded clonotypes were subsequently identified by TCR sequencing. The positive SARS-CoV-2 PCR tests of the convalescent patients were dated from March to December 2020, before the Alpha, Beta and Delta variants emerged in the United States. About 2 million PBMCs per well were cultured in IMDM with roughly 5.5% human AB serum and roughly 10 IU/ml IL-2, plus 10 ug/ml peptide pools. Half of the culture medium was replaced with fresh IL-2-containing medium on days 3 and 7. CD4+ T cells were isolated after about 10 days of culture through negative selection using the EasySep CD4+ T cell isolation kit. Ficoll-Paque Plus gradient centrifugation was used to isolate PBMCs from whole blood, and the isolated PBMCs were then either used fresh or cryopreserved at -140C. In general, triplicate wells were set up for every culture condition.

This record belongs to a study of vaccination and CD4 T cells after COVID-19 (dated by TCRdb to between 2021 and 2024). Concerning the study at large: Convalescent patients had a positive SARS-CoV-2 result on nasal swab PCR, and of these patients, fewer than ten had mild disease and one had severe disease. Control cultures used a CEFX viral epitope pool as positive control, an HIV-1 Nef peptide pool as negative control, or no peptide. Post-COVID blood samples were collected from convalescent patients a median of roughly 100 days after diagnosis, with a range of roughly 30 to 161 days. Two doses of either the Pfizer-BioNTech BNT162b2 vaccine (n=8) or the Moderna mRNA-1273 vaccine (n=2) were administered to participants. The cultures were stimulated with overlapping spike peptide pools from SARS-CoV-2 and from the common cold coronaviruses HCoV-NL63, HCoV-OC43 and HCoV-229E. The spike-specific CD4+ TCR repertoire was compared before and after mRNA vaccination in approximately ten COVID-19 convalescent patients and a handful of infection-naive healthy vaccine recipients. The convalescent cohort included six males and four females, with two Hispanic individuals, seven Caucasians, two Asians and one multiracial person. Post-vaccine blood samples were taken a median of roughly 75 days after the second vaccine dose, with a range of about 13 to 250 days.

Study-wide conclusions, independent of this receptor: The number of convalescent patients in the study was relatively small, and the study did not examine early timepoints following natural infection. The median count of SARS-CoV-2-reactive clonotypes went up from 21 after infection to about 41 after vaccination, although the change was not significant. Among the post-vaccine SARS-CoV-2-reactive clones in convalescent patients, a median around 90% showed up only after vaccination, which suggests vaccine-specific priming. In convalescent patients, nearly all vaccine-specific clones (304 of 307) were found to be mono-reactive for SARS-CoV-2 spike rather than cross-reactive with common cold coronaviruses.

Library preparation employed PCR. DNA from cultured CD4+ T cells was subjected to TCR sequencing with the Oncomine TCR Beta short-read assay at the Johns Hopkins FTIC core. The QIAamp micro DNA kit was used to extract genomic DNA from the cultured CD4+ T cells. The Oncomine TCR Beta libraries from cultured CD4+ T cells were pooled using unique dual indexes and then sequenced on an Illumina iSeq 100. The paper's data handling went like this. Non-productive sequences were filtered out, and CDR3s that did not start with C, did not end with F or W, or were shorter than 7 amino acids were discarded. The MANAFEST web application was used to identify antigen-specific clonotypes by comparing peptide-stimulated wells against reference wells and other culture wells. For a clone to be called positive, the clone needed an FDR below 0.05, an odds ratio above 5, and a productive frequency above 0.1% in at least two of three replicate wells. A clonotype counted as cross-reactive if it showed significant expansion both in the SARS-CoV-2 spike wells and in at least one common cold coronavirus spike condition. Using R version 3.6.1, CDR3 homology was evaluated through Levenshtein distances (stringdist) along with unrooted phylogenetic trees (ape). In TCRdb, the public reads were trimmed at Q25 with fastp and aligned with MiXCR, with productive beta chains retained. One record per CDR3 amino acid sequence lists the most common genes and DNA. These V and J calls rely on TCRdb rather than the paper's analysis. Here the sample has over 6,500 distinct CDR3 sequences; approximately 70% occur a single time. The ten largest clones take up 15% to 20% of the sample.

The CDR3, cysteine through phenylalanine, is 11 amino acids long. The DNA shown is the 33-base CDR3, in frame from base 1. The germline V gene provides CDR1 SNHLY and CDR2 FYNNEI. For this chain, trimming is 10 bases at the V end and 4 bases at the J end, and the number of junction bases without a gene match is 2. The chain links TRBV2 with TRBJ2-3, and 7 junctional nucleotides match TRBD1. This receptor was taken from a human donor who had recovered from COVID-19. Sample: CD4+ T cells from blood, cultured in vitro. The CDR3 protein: CAIQGSDTQYF. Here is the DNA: TGTGCCATACAGGGGTCAGATACGCAGTATTTT.